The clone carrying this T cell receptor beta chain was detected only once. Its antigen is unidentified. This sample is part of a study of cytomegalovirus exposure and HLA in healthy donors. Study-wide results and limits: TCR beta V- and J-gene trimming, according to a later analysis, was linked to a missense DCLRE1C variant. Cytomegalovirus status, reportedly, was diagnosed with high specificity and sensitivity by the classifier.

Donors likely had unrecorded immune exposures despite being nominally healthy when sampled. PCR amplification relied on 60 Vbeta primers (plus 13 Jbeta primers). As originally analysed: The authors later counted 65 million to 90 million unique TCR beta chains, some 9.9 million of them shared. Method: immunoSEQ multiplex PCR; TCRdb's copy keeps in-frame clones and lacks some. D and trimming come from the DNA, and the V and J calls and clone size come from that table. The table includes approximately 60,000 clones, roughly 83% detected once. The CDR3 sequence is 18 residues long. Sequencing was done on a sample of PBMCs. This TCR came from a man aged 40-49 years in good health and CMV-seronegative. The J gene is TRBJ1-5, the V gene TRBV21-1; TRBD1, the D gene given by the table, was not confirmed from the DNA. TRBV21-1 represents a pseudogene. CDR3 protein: CASSKGFGTGGAGQPQHF. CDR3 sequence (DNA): TGTGCCAGCAGCAAAGGTTTTGGGACAGGGGGCGCGGGTCAGCCCCAGCATTTT.